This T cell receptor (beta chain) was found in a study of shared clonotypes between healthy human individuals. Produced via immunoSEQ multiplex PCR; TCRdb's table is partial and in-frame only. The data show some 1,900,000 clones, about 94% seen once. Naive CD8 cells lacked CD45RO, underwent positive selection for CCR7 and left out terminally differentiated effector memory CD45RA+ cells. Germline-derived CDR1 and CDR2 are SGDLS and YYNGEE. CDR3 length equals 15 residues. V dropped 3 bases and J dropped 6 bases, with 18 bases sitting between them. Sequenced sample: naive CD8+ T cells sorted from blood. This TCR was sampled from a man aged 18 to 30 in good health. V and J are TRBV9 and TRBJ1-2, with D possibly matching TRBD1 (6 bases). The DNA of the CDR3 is TGTGCCAGCAGCGCGCAGGACAGCAAACTGGATGGCTACACCTTC. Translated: CASSAQDSKLDGYTF.